The clone carrying this T cell receptor beta chain was found a few times. The antigen is undetermined. What was sequenced were expressed TCRB transcripts, since all of the isolated RNA had been reverse transcribed. Method: immunoSEQ multiplex PCR; TCRdb's copy keeps in-frame clones and lacks some. This repertoire shows around 260,000 clones, around 24% found once; its top ten account for 0.012%. This entry is derived from a study of beta chain features in type 1 diabetes. The V gene end was trimmed by 2 bases and the J gene end by 10 bases; junction bases not matched to a gene: 4. The length of the CDR3 is 12 residues. Germline CDR1 is GTSNPN and CDR2 is SVGIG (reference sequence). General study points: Moderate yet significant TCRB CDR3 shortening was seen in Type 1 diabetes patients in all four CD4+ subsets.

The clonotype was recovered from a woman in her twenties or thirties with type 1 diabetes. The sequenced material came from naive CD4+ T cells from blood. The rearrangement joins TRBV30 to TRBJ1-4; 7 nucleotides line up with TRBD1. The CDR3 here is CAWSPDRSKLFF. For the CDR3, the DNA is TGTGCCTGGAGTCCGGACAGGTCAAAACTGTTTTTT.